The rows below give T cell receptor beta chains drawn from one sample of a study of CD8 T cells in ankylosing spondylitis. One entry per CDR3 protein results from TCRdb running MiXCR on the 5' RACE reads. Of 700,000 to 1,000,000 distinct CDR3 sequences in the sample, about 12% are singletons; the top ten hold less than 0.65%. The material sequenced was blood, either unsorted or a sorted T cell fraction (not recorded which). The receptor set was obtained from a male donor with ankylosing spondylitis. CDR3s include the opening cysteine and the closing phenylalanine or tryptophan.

CDR3 protein: CSAPKGLAFEQYF
V gene: TRBV20-1
J gene: TRBJ2-7

CDR3 protein: CASSQSGLSSYEQYF
V gene: TRBV7-2
J gene: TRBJ2-7

CDR3 protein: CSARGGSGGANYGYTF
V gene: TRBV20-1
J gene: TRBJ1-2

CDR3 protein: CASSLVGQGIEQYF
V gene: TRBV5-6
J gene: TRBJ2-7

CDR3 protein: CASSSTTMNTGPYQPQHF
V gene: TRBV5-6
J gene: TRBJ1-5

CDR3 protein: CSAPNHLLYNEQFF
V gene: TRBV20-1
J gene: TRBJ2-1

CDR3 protein: CASSKVPGSTDTQYF
V gene: TRBV7-3
J gene: TRBJ2-3

CDR3 protein: CASSPDPNEKLFF
V gene: TRBV5-5
J gene: TRBJ1-4

CDR3 protein: CATQERGADTQYF
V gene: TRBV5-8
J gene: TRBJ2-3

CDR3 protein: CASSGLGRSYEQYF
V gene: TRBV2
J gene: TRBJ2-7

CDR3 protein: CAISESIGHDSNQPQHF
V gene: TRBV10-3
J gene: TRBJ1-5

CDR3 protein: CASSYSSGNRLFLYNEQFF
V gene: TRBV6-5
J gene: TRBJ2-1

CDR3 protein: CASSKPPLQGAKAFF
V gene: TRBV7-9
J gene: TRBJ1-1

CDR3 protein: CASSQNSGNQPQHF
V gene: TRBV4-1
J gene: TRBJ1-5

CDR3 protein: CASTKGVLYGYTF
V gene: TRBV6-1
J gene: TRBJ1-2

CDR3 protein: CASSLTGRAGHEQFF
V gene: TRBV7-3
J gene: TRBJ2-1